Sequencing of this T cell receptor beta chain was carried out in a study of T cell changes during pregnancy in multiple sclerosis. This CDR3 has 16 amino acids. V lost 6 bases to trimming and J lost 5 bases; unmatched junction nucleotides: 13. Germline CDR1 reads ENHRY; CDR2 reads SYGVKD. The count of this clone is one. Sequenced by immunoSEQ multiplex PCR; TCRdb stores in-frame clones only, minus some. The data hold 38,000 or so clones, with roughly 90% observed a single time. V usage is TRBV10-3 and J usage is TRBJ2-3, with 8 bases aligning to TRBD1. Source: CD8+ T cells from peripheral blood mononuclear cells, taken in the first trimester of pregnancy. This sequence was found in a female donor with multiple sclerosis, enrolled in a pregnancy study. The chain's CDR3 is CAISPTPTGAKDTQYF. The CDR3 DNA reads as TGTGCCATCAGCCCTACCCCGACAGGGGCGAAAGATACGCAGTATTTT.